This T cell receptor (beta chain) was observed in a study of cytomegalovirus exposure and HLA in healthy donors. Assay: immunoSEQ multiplex PCR; the TCRdb copy retains only in-frame clones and omits some. Of around 71,000 clones in the sample, about 94% were seen once. The V end lost 0 bases, the J end lost 0 bases, and 7 bases lay between the germline ends. The CDR3 runs 15 residues. CDR1 and CDR2 (germline): SGHTA, FQGTGA. The specimen was PBMCs. The chain recombines TRBV7-3 with TRBJ2-3; TRBD2 is a possible D gene (6 bases). This clonotype was sampled from a man younger than 35 in good health and CMV-seropositive. The CDR3 DNA reads as TGTGCCAGCAGCTTAACGGGGGGTAGCACAGATACGCAGTATTTT. Its protein is CASSLTGGSTDTQYF.